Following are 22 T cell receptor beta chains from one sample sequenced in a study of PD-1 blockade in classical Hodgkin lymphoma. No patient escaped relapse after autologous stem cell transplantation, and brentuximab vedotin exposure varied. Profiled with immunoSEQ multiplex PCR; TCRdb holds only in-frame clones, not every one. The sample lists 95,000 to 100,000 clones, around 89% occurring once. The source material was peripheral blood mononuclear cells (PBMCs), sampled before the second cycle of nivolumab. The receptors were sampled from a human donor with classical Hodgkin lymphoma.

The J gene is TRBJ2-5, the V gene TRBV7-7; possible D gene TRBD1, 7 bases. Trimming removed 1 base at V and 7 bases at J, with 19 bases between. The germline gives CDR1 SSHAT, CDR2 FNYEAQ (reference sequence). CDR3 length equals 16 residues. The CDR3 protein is CASSLVQGGPIGTQYF. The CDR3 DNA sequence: TGTGCCAGCAGCTTAGTCCAGGGGGGACCCATAGGGACCCAGTACTTC. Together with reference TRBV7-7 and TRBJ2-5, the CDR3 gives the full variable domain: GAGVSQSPRYKVTKRGQDVTLRCDPISSHATLYWYQQALGQGPEFLTYFNYEAQPDKSGLPSDRFSAERPEGSISTLTIQRTEQRDSAMYRCASSLVQGGPIGTQYFGPGTRLLVL.

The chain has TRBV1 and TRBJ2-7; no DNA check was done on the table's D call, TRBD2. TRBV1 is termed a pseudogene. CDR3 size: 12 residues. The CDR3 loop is CTSGGLLYEQYF. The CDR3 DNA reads TGCACCAGCGGGGGACTACTCTACGAGCAGTACTTC.

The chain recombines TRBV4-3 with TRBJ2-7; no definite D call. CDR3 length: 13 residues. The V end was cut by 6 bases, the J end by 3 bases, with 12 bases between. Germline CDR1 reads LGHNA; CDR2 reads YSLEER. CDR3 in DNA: TGCGCCAGCAGACGAAGGGCCGGCTACGAGCAGTACTTC. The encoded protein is CASRRRAGYEQYF.

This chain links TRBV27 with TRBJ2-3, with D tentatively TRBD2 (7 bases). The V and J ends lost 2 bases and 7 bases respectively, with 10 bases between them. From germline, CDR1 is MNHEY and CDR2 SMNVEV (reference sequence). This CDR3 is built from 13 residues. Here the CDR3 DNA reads TGTGCCAGCAGTTTAAGGGGGGGGTATACGCAGTATTTT. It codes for CASSLRGGYTQYF.

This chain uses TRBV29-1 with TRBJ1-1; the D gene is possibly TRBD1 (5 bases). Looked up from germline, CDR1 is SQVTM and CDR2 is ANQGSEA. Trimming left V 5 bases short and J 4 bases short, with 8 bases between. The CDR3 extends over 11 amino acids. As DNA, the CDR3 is TGCAGCGTTTTTGGGGGCACTGAAGCTTTCTTT. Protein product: CSVFGGTEAFF.

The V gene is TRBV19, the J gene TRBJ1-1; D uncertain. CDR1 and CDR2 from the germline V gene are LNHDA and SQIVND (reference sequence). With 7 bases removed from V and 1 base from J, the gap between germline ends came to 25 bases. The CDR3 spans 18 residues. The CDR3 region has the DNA TGTGCCAGTAAGCTCGGCTATAAGTCCTGGGAGGGGAACACTGAAGCTTTCTTT. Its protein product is CASKLGYKSWEGNTEAFF.

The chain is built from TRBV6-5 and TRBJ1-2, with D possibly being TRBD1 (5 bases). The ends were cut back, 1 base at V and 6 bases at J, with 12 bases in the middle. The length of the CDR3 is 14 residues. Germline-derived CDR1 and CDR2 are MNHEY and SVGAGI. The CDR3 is CASSYLPGPHGYTF. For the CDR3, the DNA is TGTGCCAGCAGTTACTTGCCAGGGCCCCATGGCTACACCTTC.

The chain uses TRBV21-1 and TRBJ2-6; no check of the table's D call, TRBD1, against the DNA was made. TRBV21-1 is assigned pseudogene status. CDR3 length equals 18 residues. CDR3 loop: CASSKGDRGNSGANVLTF. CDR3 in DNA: TGTGCCAGCAGCAAAGGGGACAGGGGCAACTCTGGGGCCAACGTCCTGACTTTC.

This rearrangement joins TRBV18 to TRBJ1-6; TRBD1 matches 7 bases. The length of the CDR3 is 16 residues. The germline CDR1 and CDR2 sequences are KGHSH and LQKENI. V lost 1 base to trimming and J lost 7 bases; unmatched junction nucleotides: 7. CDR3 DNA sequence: TGTGCCAGCTCACCACGCCCGGACAGGACAAATTCACCCCTCCACTTT. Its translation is CASSPRPDRTNSPLHF. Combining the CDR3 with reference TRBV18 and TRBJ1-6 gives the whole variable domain NAGVMQNPRHLVRRRGQEARLRCSPMKGHSHVYWYRQLPEEGLKFMVYLQKENIIDESGMPKERFSAEFPKEGPSILRIQQVVRGDSAAYFCASSPRPDRTNSPLHFGNGTRLTVT.

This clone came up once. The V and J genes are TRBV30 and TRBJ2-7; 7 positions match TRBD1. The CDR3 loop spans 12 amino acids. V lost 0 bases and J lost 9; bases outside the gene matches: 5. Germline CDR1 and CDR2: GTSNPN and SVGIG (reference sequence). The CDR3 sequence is CAWSVKGAGQYF. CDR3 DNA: TGTGCCTGGAGTGTTAAGGGGGCTGGGCAGTACTTC. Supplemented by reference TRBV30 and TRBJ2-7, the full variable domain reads SQTIHQWPATLVQPVGSPLSLECTVEGTSNPNLYWYRQAAGRGLQLLFYSVGIGQISSEVPQNLSASRPQDRQFILSSKKLLLSDSGFYLCAWSVKGAGQYFGPGTRLTVT.

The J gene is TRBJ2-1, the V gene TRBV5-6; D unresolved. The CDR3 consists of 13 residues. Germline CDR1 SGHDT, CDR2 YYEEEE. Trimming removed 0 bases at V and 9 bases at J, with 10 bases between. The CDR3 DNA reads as TGTGCCAGCAGCTTGGCGGGCGATGCTGAGCAGTTCTTC. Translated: CASSLAGDAEQFF. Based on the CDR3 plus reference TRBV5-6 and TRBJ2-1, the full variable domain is DAGVTQSPTHLIKTRGQQVTLRCSPKSGHDTVSWYQQALGQGPQFIFQYYEEEERQRGNFPDRFSGHQFPNYSSELNVNALLLGDSALYLCASSLAGDAEQFFGPGTRLTVL.

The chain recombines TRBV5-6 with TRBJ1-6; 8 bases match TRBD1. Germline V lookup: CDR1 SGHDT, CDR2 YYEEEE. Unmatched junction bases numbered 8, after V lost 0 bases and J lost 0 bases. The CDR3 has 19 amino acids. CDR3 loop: CASSLERDRFFSYNSPLHF. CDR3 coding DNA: TGTGCCAGCAGCTTGGAGCGGGACAGGTTCTTCTCCTATAATTCACCCCTCCACTTT.

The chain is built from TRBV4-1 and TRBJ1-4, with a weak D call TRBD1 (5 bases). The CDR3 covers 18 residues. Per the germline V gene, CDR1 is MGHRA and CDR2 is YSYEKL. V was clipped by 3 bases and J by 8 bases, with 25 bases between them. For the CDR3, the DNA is TGCGCCAGCAGCCAGGGGGACCAACATCCCGCCTCGCTCGAAAAACTGTTTTTT. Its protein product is CASSQGDQHPASLEKLFF.

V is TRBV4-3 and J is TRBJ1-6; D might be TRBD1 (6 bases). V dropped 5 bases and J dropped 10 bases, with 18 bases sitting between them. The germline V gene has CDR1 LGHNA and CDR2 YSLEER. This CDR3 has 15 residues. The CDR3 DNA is TGCGCCAGCAGCACAACGACAGGCTTAGGATCACCCCTCCACTTT. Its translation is CASSTTTGLGSPLHF.

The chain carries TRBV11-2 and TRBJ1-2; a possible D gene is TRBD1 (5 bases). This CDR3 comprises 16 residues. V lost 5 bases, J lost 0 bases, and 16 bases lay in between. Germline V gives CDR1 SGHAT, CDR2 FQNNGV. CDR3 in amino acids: CASSEGRGKANYGYTF. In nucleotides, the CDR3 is TGTGCCAGCAGCGAGGGGCGTGGGAAAGCTAACTATGGCTACACCTTC.

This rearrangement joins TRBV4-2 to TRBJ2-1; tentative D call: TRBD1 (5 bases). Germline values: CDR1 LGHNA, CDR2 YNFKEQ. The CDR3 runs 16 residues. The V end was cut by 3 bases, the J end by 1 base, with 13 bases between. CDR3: CASSHAAGSSYNEQFF. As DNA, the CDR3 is TGTGCCAGCAGCCACGCGGCAGGGTCATCCTACAATGAGCAGTTCTTC.

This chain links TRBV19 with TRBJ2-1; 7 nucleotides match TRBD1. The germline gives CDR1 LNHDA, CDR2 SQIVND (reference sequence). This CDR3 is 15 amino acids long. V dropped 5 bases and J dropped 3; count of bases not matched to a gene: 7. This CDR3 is CASSSGTAGYNEQFF. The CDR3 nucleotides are TGTGCCAGTAGTTCCGGGACAGCCGGCTACAATGAGCAGTTCTTC.

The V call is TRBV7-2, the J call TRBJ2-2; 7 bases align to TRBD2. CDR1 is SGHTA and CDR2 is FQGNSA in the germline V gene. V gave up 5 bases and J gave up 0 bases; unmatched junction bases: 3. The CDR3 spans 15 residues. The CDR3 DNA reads TGTGCCAGCAGCCTTAGCGGGTCGAACACCGGGGAGCTGTTTTTT. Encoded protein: CASSLSGSNTGELFF.

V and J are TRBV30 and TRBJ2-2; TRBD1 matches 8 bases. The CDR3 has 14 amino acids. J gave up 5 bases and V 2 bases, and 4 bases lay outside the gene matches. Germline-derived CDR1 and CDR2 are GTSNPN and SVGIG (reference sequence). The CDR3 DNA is TGTGCCTGGAGTCCGGACAGGGTGACCGGGGAGCTGTTTTTT. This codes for CAWSPDRVTGELFF.

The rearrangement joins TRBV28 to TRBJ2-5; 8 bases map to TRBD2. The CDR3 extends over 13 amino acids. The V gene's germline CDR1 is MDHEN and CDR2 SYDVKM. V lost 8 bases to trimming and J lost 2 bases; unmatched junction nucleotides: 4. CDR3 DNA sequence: TGTGCCAGCTTGACGGGGGGGCAAGAGACCCAGTACTTC. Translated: CASLTGGQETQYF.

CDR3 amino acids: CASSIDLPSGGVLQETQYF. CDR3 DNA: TGTGCCAGTAGTATAGATTTGCCTAGCGGGGGGGTCCTACAAGAGACCCAGTACTTC. V usage is TRBV19 and J usage is TRBJ2-5; 12 bases are a match to TRBD2. This CDR3 is built from 19 residues. CDR1 is LNHDA and CDR2 is SQIVND in the germline V gene (reference sequence). V was clipped by 0 bases and J by 2 bases; unmatched bases: 10.

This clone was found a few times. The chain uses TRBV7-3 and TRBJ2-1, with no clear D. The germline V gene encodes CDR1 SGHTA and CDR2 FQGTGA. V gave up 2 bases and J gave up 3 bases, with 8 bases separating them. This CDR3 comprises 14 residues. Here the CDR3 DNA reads TGTGCCAGCAGCTTAGTATTTGGCTACAATGAGCAGTTCTTC. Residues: CASSLVFGYNEQFF.